This entry lists 8 T cell receptor beta chains sequenced from one sample in a study of spatial heterogeneity in lung cancer (dated by TCRdb to the late 2010s). Explained via the paper, the time point label denotes: sample taken at primary tumor resection. For TCR sequencing, whole RNA was extracted from tumor and nontumor lung tissue, or from cryopreserved PBMC samples, and no cell sorting was done. The method was 5' RACE. Reads for this sample came from a NextSeq 500. TCRdb applied fastp at Q25 and MiXCR to the public reads, then kept only in-frame beta chains. Rows are unified per CDR3 protein, each entry keeping the most common DNA and genes. The sample profile shows tens of thousands of distinct CDR3 sequences; approximately 21% of them were found once. The ten top clones hold roughly 6% of the sample. The material sequenced was PBMCs, taken at surgery. Source of these receptors: a male donor with early-stage non-small cell lung cancer.

This clonotype turned up a few times. The V and J genes are TRBV10-3 and TRBJ1-1; D possibly corresponds to TRBD1 (6 bases). Trimming removed 8 bases at V and 4 bases at J, with 17 bases between. This CDR3 contains 14 residues. The germline gives CDR1 ENHRY, CDR2 SYGVKD. The DNA of the CDR3 is TGTGCCATCCGGCGGGGGGCCGGGAGCACTGAAGCTTTCTTT. Its translation is CAIRRGAGSTEAFF.

The table lists this clonotype with many counts. CDR3 DNA: TGTGCCAGCAGTTCGTCCCCGGGACTAGCGATTGTCAAGCAGTACTTC. Residues: CASSSSPGLAIVKQYF. The V gene is TRBV28, the J gene TRBJ2-7, with TRBD2 identical over 10 bases. Germline V gene lookup returns CDR1 MDHEN and CDR2 SYDVKM. The CDR3 is 16 amino acids. The J segment lost 8 bases and the V segment lost 4 bases, leaving 14 bases of the junction unmatched.

The chain links TRBV7-2 to TRBJ1-1; no definite D call. The V gene lost 0 bases and the J gene lost 1 base, with 3 bases spanning the gap. Germline V gene lookup returns CDR1 SGHTA and CDR2 FQGNSA. The CDR3 has 13 amino acids. The CDR3 is CASSLAPNTEAFF. The DNA of the CDR3 is TGTGCCAGCAGCTTAGCACCGAACACTGAAGCTTTCTTT.

V usage is TRBV20-1 and J usage is TRBJ2-1, with a weak D call TRBD1 (6 bases). This CDR3 is built from 14 residues. The V and J ends lost 1 base and 3 bases respectively, with 10 bases between them. CDR1 and CDR2 from the germline V gene are DFQATT and SNEGSKA (reference sequence). CDR3 protein: CSARARDNYNEQFF. CDR3 coding DNA: TGCAGTGCTAGAGCCCGGGACAACTACAATGAGCAGTTCTTC.

In this sample, this clonotype turned up a few times. The chain joins TRBV6-1 to TRBJ2-2; D is undetermined. The CDR3 is 14 amino acids. Per the germline V gene, CDR1 is MNHNS and CDR2 is SASEGT. V gave up 2 bases and J gave up 2 bases, with 6 bases separating them. CDR3 bases: TGTGCCAGCAGTGAATTAGGTAACACCGGGGAGCTGTTTTTT. Translated, it gives CASSELGNTGELFF.

This clonotype has more than one count but fewer than ten. The chain is built from TRBV5-1 and TRBJ2-2; D remains unclear. This CDR3 is 15 amino acids long. Between the trimmed V and J ends, which lost 0 bases and 0 bases, there was a span of 6 bases. Germline CDR1 and CDR2: SGHRS and YFSETQ. DNA for the CDR3: TGCGCCAGCAGCTTGGTCGAGCCGAACACCGGGGAGCTGTTTTTT. It yields the protein CASSLVEPNTGELFF.

This clonotype has just a few counts. The chain joins TRBV5-1 to TRBJ1-5, with TRBD1 identical over 9 bases. The CDR3 is 15 amino acids. The V gene end was trimmed by 3 bases and the J gene end by 7 bases; junction bases not matched to a gene: 8. The germline V gene has CDR1 SGHRS and CDR2 YFSETQ. The CDR3 loop reads CASSSGTGNYQPQHF. The CDR3 DNA reads TGCGCCAGCAGCTCCGGGACAGGGAATTACCAGCCCCAGCATTTT.

This clonotype was recorded many times. The chain joins TRBV6-1 to TRBJ1-4, with a weak D call TRBD1 (5 bases). Germline CDR1 is MNHNS and CDR2 is SASEGT. CDR3 length equals 16 residues. The V end lost 2 bases, the J end lost 5 bases, and 15 bases lay between the germline ends. The CDR3 here is CASSEQMTDKNEKLFF. The CDR3 DNA reads TGTGCCAGCAGTGAACAAATGACAGACAAGAATGAAAAACTGTTTTTT.